The 29 T cell receptor beta chains listed next were all sequenced from one sample in a study of cytomegalovirus exposure and HLA in healthy donors. Sequenced by immunoSEQ multiplex PCR; TCRdb stores in-frame clones only, minus some. The sample has 70,000 or so clones, approximately 91% seen once; the top ten hold roughly 3.1%. The sequencing input was PBMCs. These receptors were collected from a man aged 18 to 35 in good health and CMV-seronegative.

The chain uses TRBV2 and TRBJ2-5, with D maybe TRBD1 (5 bases). The germline V gene has CDR1 SNHLY and CDR2 FYNNEI. The CDR3 loop spans 13 amino acids. The V and J ends lost 4 bases and 4 bases respectively, with 10 bases between them. The CDR3 sequence is CASSGNQGETQYF. The CDR3, as DNA: TGTGCCAGCAGTGGGAACCAGGGAGAGACCCAGTACTTC. The whole variable domain, remainder taken from reference TRBV2 and TRBJ2-5, is EPEVTQTPSHQVTQMGQEVILRCVPISNHLYFYWYRQILGQKVEFLVSFYNNEISEKSEIFDDQFSVERPDGSNFTLKIRSTKLEDSAMYFCASSGNQGETQYFGPGTRLLVL.

The chain carries TRBV19 and TRBJ2-1; TRBD2 is a possible D gene (6 bases). Germline V lookup: CDR1 LNHDA, CDR2 SQIVND (reference sequence). This CDR3 has 14 amino acids. Trimming took 4 bases from V and 5 from J, leaving 12 bases between them. This CDR3 is CASSNTAGDNEQFF. CDR3 bases: TGTGCCAGTAGTAACACAGCGGGTGACAATGAGCAGTTCTTC.

The chain joins TRBV27 to TRBJ2-5; 11 bases match TRBD2. Germline CDR1 and CDR2: MNHEY and SMNVEV (reference sequence). The ends lost 5 bases at V and 2 bases at J; junction bases unmatched: 4. The CDR3 totals 15 residues. CDR3: CASSQTSGVQETQYF. CDR3 DNA: TGTGCCAGCAGTCAGACTAGCGGGGTTCAAGAGACCCAGTACTTC.

V usage is TRBV7-8 and J usage is TRBJ1-4; TRBD1 might be the D (6 bases). Trimming shortened V by 2 bases and J by 4 bases, and 23 bases separated the two germline ends. This CDR3 has 19 residues. CDR1 SGHVS and CDR2 FQNEAQ come from the germline V gene. The CDR3 sequence is CASSLPRDTTRGDNEKLFF. As DNA, the CDR3 is TGTGCCAGCAGCTTACCCCGGGACACCACCCGAGGGGATAATGAAAAACTGTTTTTT.

The rearrangement uses TRBV27 and TRBJ1-2, with D maybe TRBD1 (5 bases). Germline assignment: CDR1 MNHEY and CDR2 SMNVEV (reference sequence). Trimming shortened V by 2 bases and J by 2 bases, and 12 bases separated the two germline ends. The length of the CDR3 is 15 residues. This chain's CDR3 is CASSLQGIPNYGYTF. DNA of the CDR3: TGTGCCAGCAGTTTACAGGGAATCCCGAACTATGGCTACACCTTC.

This clone appeared a few times. The CDR3 nucleotides read TGTGCCAGCAGCGGGGCGGGAGGGGAGACCCAGTACTTC. Its protein product is CASSGAGGETQYF. The rearrangement links TRBV5-6 to TRBJ2-5, with 9 bases that match TRBD2. The CDR3 consists of 13 residues. The ends lost 4 bases at V and 5 bases at J; junction bases unmatched: 3. Germline V gene data show CDR1 as SGHDT and CDR2 as YYEEEE.

The sample holds one count of this clone. The chain has TRBV20-1 and TRBJ2-5; D uncertain. Trimming stripped 5 bases from V and 9 bases from J, with 10 bases between. Germline V gene data show CDR1 as DFQATT and CDR2 as SNEGSKA (reference sequence). The CDR3 contains 10 residues. Here the CDR3 DNA reads TGCAGTGCTTTCCGAGGCTCCCAGTACTTC. Translating gives CSAFRGSQYF.

The chain links TRBV11-3 to TRBJ2-2, with D maybe TRBD2 (5 bases). The length of the CDR3 is 14 residues. Germline CDR1 reads SGHNT; CDR2 reads YENEEA. The germline V and J ends were trimmed by 1 base and 7 bases, with 10 bases remaining between them. DNA of the CDR3: TGTGCCAGCAGCTTAGTCGGGGTTGACGGGGAGCTGTTTTTT. Residues: CASSLVGVDGELFF. Looking up the rest from reference TRBV11-3 and TRBJ2-2 gives the full variable domain: EAGVVQSPRYKIIEKKQPVAFWCNPISGHNTLYWYLQNLGQGPELLIRYENEEAVDDSQLPKDRFSAERLKGVDSTLKIQPAELGDSAVYLCASSLVGVDGELFFGEGSRLTVL.

The chain joins TRBV9 to TRBJ2-6; the match to TRBD1 covers 9 bases. Germline lookup yields CDR1 SGDLS and CDR2 YYNGEE. This CDR3 has 18 amino acids. Unmatched junction bases numbered 8, after V lost 1 base and J lost 3 bases. The DNA of the CDR3 is TGTGCCAGCAGCGTAACCGGGACAGGGCTTTTTGGGGCCAACGTCCTGACTTTC. Translated, it gives CASSVTGTGLFGANVLTF.

This chain uses TRBV5-1 with TRBJ1-5, with a tentative D call TRBD1 (5 bases). The CDR3 consists of 15 residues. Germline loops: CDR1 SGHRS, CDR2 YFSETQ. Trimming left V 0 bases short and J 4 bases short, with 11 bases between. CDR3 coding DNA: TGCGCCAGCAGCTTGGAAGGGCAGGGAAATCAGCCCCAGCATTTT. Translation: CASSLEGQGNQPQHF.

The V gene is TRBV19, the J gene TRBJ1-1, with D perhaps matching TRBD1 (6 bases). This CDR3 is built from 13 residues. The germline CDR1 and CDR2 sequences are LNHDA and SQIVND (reference sequence). V was cut by 7 bases and J by 4 bases, with 13 bases left in between. The CDR3 protein is CASTLQGGTEAFF. CDR3 nucleotide sequence: TGTGCCAGTACCCTACAGGGTGGCACTGAAGCTTTCTTT.

The gene calls are TRBV6-5 and TRBJ2-1, with 10 bases fitting TRBD2. With 7 bases clipped from V and 9 bases from J, the junction kept 12 bases outside the gene matches. The germline V gene encodes CDR1 MNHEY and CDR2 SVGAGI. The CDR3 spans 15 residues. The CDR3 is CASIPLAGGGGEQFF. As DNA, the CDR3 is TGTGCCAGCATACCGTTAGCGGGGGGAGGGGGTGAGCAGTTCTTC.

The chain carries TRBV11-2 and TRBJ2-4; 7 bases line up with TRBD1. With 5 bases clipped from V and 0 bases from J, the junction kept 7 bases outside the gene matches. Germline CDR1 is SGHAT and CDR2 is FQNNGV. This CDR3 spans 16 amino acids. CDR3 bases: TGTGCCAGCAGCGTCGACAGGGCGGGAGCCAAAAACATTCAGTACTTC. The encoded protein is CASSVDRAGAKNIQYF.

The V gene is TRBV10-3, the J gene TRBJ1-1; D is ambiguous. Germline CDR1 reads ENHRY; CDR2 reads SYGVKD. The CDR3 length is 14 residues. The V end was cut by 4 bases, the J end by 2 bases, with 11 bases between. CDR3 DNA: TGTGCCATCAGTGCAGGATTGTTTAACACTGAAGCTTTCTTT. It translates to CAISAGLFNTEAFF.

The chain joins TRBV6-5 to TRBJ2-7, with D possibly being TRBD1 (7 bases). The CDR3 length is 15 residues. CDR1 is MNHEY, CDR2 SVGAGI, per germline. Trimming shortened V by 2 bases and J by 0 bases, and 11 bases separated the two germline ends. Here the CDR3 DNA reads TGTGCCAGCAGTTACGGCGGGACAGACTCCTACGAGCAGTACTTC. Amino acids: CASSYGGTDSYEQYF.

J is TRBJ2-1 and V is TRBV19; the match to TRBD1 covers 9 bases. The CDR3 is 15 residues long. Germline CDR1 and CDR2: LNHDA and SQIVND (reference sequence). V lost 6 bases and J lost 6; bases outside the gene matches: 9. The CDR3 bases are TGTGCCAGTAGGCCCCATTTGGGACAGGGCAATGAGCAGTTCTTC. Protein: CASRPHLGQGNEQFF.

The chain has TRBV7-2 and TRBJ2-1; the D gene is possibly TRBD2 (5 bases). The germline V gene has CDR1 SGHTA and CDR2 FQGNSA. CDR3 length equals 15 residues. Trimming shortened V by 0 bases and J by 0 bases, and 6 bases separated the two germline ends. The DNA for the CDR3 is TGTGCCAGCAGCTTAGCGGGAGTCTCCTACAATGAGCAGTTCTTC. It encodes CASSLAGVSYNEQFF.

The rearrangement joins TRBV7-3 to TRBJ2-3; the match to TRBD2 covers 10 bases. V dropped 0 bases and J dropped 5; count of bases not matched to a gene: 2. The CDR3 is 15 residues long. CDR1 is SGHTA, CDR2 FQGTGA, per germline. DNA of the CDR3: TGTGCCAGCAGCTTAACAGCGGGAGGGCAAGATACGCAGTATTTT. As protein: CASSLTAGGQDTQYF. The variable domain in full, completed from reference TRBV7-3 and TRBJ2-3, reads GAGVSQTPSNKVTEKGKYVELRCDPISGHTALYWYRQSLGQGPEFLIYFQGTGAADDSGLPNDRFFAVRPEGSVSTLKIQRTERGDSAVYLCASSLTAGGQDTQYFGPGTRLTVL.

DNA for the CDR3: TGTGCCAGCTCACCAAGGACTAGCGGGAGTGAAGGGGAGCTGTTTTTT. Encoded protein: CASSPRTSGSEGELFF. V and J are TRBV18 and TRBJ2-2, with 13 positions matching TRBD2. Germline lookup yields CDR1 KGHSH and CDR2 LQKENI. The CDR3 sequence is 16 residues long. The junction had 5 bases not matched to a gene; V was cut back by 2 bases and J by 8 bases.

This chain uses TRBV11-2 with TRBJ2-7; a weak D match, TRBD2 (6 bases). Deletions cut 4 bases from V and 4 bases from J, with 17 bases between. CDR3 size: 15 residues. Germline assignment: CDR1 SGHAT and CDR2 FQNNGV. The CDR3 coding sequence is TGTGCCAGCAGCTCCCCCGGGGAGGTGGTGTACGAGCAGTACTTC. Protein: CASSSPGEVVYEQYF.

This clone has just a few counts. CDR3 sequence reads: CASSILAGASYEQYF. In nucleotides, the CDR3 is TGCGCCAGCAGCATCTTAGCGGGAGCCTCCTACGAGCAGTACTTC. The rearrangement links TRBV4-3 to TRBJ2-7, with TRBD2 identical over 9 bases. Germline V gene data show CDR1 as LGHNA and CDR2 as YSLEER. V lost 5 bases to trimming and J lost 0 bases; unmatched junction nucleotides: 5. CDR3 length: 15 residues.

The V and J genes are TRBV7-3 and TRBJ2-3; maybe TRBD2 (5 bases). Germline-derived CDR1 and CDR2 are SGHTA and FQGTGA. Trimming took off 3 bases at V and 3 bases at J, with 13 bases between the two ends. The CDR3 length is 15 residues. The CDR3 sequence is CASSLSGAFTDTQYF. Written as DNA, the CDR3 is TGTGCCAGCAGCTTGAGCGGTGCCTTTACAGATACGCAGTATTTT.

The CDR3 loop reads CASSEGQGRNTEAFF. In DNA, the CDR3 is TGTGCCAGCAGTGAAGGACAGGGGAGGAACACTGAAGCTTTCTTT. The chain is built from TRBV2 and TRBJ1-1, with 8 bases matching TRBD1. Germline CDR1 and CDR2: SNHLY and FYNNEI. This CDR3 comprises 15 residues. Unmatched junction bases numbered 2, after V lost 1 base and J lost 1 base.

Here the CDR3 reads CASSLSPAGPSTDTQYF. The CDR3 bases are TGTGCCAGCAGCTTATCCCCGGCGGGACCTAGCACAGATACGCAGTATTTT. V gene TRBV7-9 combines with J gene TRBJ2-3; D might be TRBD2 (6 bases). V lost 2 bases to trimming and J lost 0 bases, with 15 bases between them. The germline gives CDR1 SEHNR, CDR2 FQNEAQ (reference sequence). CDR3 length: 17 amino acids.

The J gene is TRBJ2-1, the V gene TRBV7-9, with 8 bases aligning to TRBD1. This CDR3 spans 15 amino acids. The V gene end was trimmed by 4 bases and the J gene end by 6 bases; junction bases not matched to a gene: 8. Germline assignment: CDR1 SEHNR and CDR2 FQNEAQ (reference sequence). The CDR3, as DNA: TGTGCCAGCAGCTCAGACAGGGGTTTCTTCAATGAGCAGTTCTTC. This gives the protein CASSSDRGFFNEQFF.

The genes are TRBV7-2 and TRBJ2-5, with D possibly being TRBD2 (5 bases). In germline, CDR1 is SGHTA, CDR2 FQGNSA. CDR3 size: 13 residues. Trimming took 3 bases from V and 6 from J, leaving 11 bases between them. As DNA, the CDR3 is TGTGCCAGCAGCTTTGACCGAGGGCAGACCCAGTACTTC. It specifies CASSFDRGQTQYF.

V and J are TRBV4-3 and TRBJ2-3; 9 bases match TRBD1. Germline V gene data show CDR1 as LGHNA and CDR2 as YSLEER. The ends lost 1 base at V and 7 bases at J; junction bases unmatched: 6. This CDR3 has 15 amino acids. The CDR3 nucleotides are TGCGCCAGCAGCCAAGGGACAGGGGATTTTAATACGCAGTATTTT. Translation: CASSQGTGDFNTQYF.

The V gene is TRBV7-2, the J gene TRBJ1-4; D remains unclear. The length of the CDR3 is 15 residues. Germline CDR1 and CDR2: SGHTA and FQGNSA. V was clipped by 4 bases and J by 7 bases, with 16 bases between them. CDR3 nucleotide sequence: TGTGCCAGCAGCTCAACCGGGGTGGTAGGTGAAAAACTGTTTTTT. Translation: CASSSTGVVGEKLFF.

This clone was detected once. The chain employs TRBV11-3 and TRBJ2-1; TRBD2 matches 9 bases. The CDR3 totals 14 residues. Germline V gene lookup returns CDR1 SGHNT and CDR2 YENEEA. The ends lost 2 bases at V and 5 bases at J; junction bases unmatched: 1. CDR3 in amino acids: CASSLSGRNNEQFF. The CDR3 DNA reads as TGTGCCAGCAGCTTAAGCGGGAGGAACAATGAGCAGTTCTTC.